The entry below gives a single TCR beta chain sequence along with its context. Only one count was recorded for this clone. What this receptor recognizes is not known. Within one base of it there is no much larger clone, and no base qualities were kept. This entry belongs to a study of CD8+ T cells in alopecia areata (dated by TCRdb to the late 2010s). With respect to the entire study: The treated patients, all with moderate-to-severe alopecia areata, were enrolled in an open-label pilot trial of oral tofacitinib given at 5 to 10 mg twice daily. Patients received tofacitinib for 6 to 18 months and were then followed off drug for 6 months to check for delayed response and recurrence. For the treated patients, the SALT score, which quantifies what percentage of scalp surface area is affected, served as the measure of disease severity. High-throughput TCRbeta sequencing was used to examine T cell clonal expansion in alopecia areata in both the C3H/HeJ mouse model and human patients. Human TCRbeta sequencing covered scalp tissue and sorted CD4+ and CD8+ peripheral blood T cells from patchy and totalis/universalis alopecia areata patients and healthy controls. Biopsies were taken from tofacitinib-treated patients at baseline and again at 4 and 24 weeks into treatment, and several of those patients also had a later scalp biopsy. Scalp clonality was compared among normal scalp (n=4), patchy alopecia areata scalp (n=8), and alopecia totalis/universalis scalp (n=8). The RNA source kit depended on sample type: the PAXgene miRNA kit for fixed scalp, the miRNeasy kit for PBMCs, and the RNeasy kit for mouse skin. TCRbeta CDR3 regions were amplified by immunoSEQ multiplex PCR with 35 Vbeta forward and 13 Jbeta reverse primers.

Library preparation used the immunoSEQ multiplex PCR assay. To provide template for TCR sequencing, every sample had RNA extracted and reverse transcribed into cDNA. First-strand cDNA was synthesized using SuperScript III with a 2:1 mix of oligo-dT and random hexamers. A synthetic immune receptor repertoire was used to measure amplification bias, and any remaining bias was corrected computationally. As for the authors' bioinformatics: Raw reads were preprocessed to remove errors, and CDR3 was defined by IMGT conventions from the conserved cysteine to phenylalanine. Clonality was calculated as 1 minus Shannon entropy normalized by log2 of the number of productive unique TCRs. Scalp TCRbeta sequences were cross-referenced with sorted blood CD4 and CD8 repertoires so that the CD4 or CD8 identity of scalp clones could be inferred. Drawn from immuneACCESS, this table holds only the in-frame rearrangements with V and J called that TCRdb kept. Clones are partly lost; checked studies trace under half to an unresolved V gene and leave the rest unexplained. V and J calls and clone size follow that table, whereas D and trimming were derived from the DNA. The sample table shows tens of thousands of clones, and over 70% are seen once. Jointly, the top ten make up 15% to 20% of the sample.

According to the study, the label for this sample's treatment or condition signals: oral pan-JAK inhibitor, 5-10 mg twice daily. Peripheral blood and lesional scalp punch biopsies were obtained from patients with alopecia areata. PBMCs were separated by density centrifugation and stained for CD3, CD4 and CD8, after which CD4+ and CD8+ T cells were sorted on a FACSAria. What the research found in general, with its limitations: Compared with mice, TCR sequences shared between patients were less clear, possibly partly because of HLA diversity across the patient population. Compared with normal scalp, lesional scalp, particularly in alopecia totalis/universalis, had higher clonality and more expanded CD8+ clones, which suggests antigenic drive. The treated cohort was small, with a single nonresponder, so links between baseline CD8+ expansion and response need larger studies. Scalp clonality and the number of expanded CD8+ clones among the top 100 scalp clones were significantly decreased by tofacitinib. Scalp TCR repertoire analysis is complicated because resident alphabeta T cells in normal human skin are also sequenced, whereas mouse skin is dominated by gammadelta T cells. During tofacitinib treatment, many expanded lesional clones stuck around in both scalp and blood, and this persistence may partly explain why relapse happens after treatment is stopped.

The CDR3 covers 20 residues, taking in both the cysteine and the phenylalanine. Only the CDR3 part of the read is kept: 60 bases, read in frame from the first base. V is trimmed back by 6 bases and J by 2 bases, and the junction contains 19 bases that no gene match accounts for. The germline V gene (reference sequence) specifies LNHNV as CDR1 and YYDKDF as CDR2. This sequence was found in a human donor with alopecia areata. Sequences were derived from CD8+ T cells sorted from blood, sampled between weeks 44 and 45, from a patient treated with tofacitinib. The sequence links TRBV15 to TRBJ2-2, with 9 bases matching TRBD2. In nucleotides, the sequence is TGTGCCACCAGTTCTAGTAGGATTAGCGGGGGCGAGTACAACACCGGGGAGCTGTTTTTT. This yields the protein CATSSSRISGGEYNTGELFF.